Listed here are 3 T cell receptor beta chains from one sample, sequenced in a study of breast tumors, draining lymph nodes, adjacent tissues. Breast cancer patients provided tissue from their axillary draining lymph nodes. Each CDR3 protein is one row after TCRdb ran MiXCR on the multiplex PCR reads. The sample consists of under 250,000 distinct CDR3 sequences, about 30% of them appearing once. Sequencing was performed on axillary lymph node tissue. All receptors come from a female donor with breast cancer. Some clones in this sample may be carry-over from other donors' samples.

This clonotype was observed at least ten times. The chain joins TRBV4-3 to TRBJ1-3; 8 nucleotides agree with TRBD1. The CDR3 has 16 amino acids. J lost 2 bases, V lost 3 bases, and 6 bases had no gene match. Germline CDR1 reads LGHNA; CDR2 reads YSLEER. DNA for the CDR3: TGCGCCAGCAGCCAGCAGACAGGGGTGACTGGAAACACCATATATTTT. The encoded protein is CASSQQTGVTGNTIYF.

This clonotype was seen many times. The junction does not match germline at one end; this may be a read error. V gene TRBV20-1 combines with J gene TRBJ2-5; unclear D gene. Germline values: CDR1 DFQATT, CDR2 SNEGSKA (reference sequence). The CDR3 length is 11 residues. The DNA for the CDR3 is TGCAGTGCTAGACAGGTAGAGACCCAGTCCTTC. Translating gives CSARQVETQSF.

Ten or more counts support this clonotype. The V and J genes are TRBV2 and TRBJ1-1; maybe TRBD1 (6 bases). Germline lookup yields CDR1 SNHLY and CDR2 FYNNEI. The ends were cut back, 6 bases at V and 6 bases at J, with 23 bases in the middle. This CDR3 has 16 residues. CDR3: CASSGGGGLSGAEAFF. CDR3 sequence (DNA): TGTGCCAGCAGCGGGGGTGGGGGGCTCAGTGGCGCTGAAGCTTTCTTT.